The clone carrying this TCR beta chain was detected only once. Assay used: immunoSEQ multiplex PCR; TCRdb lists only in-frame clones, some missing. The sample includes around 110,000 clones, about 90% of them seen just once. The data were taken from a study of T cell changes during pregnancy in multiple sclerosis. The germline V gene has CDR1 SEHNR and CDR2 FQNEAQ (reference sequence). The CDR3 consists of 15 residues. V lost 4 bases and J lost 1, with 13 bases in between. Here the sequenced sample was peripheral blood, taken in the third trimester of pregnancy. The V gene is TRBV7-9, the J gene TRBJ2-5, with a weak D call TRBD1 (6 bases). This TCR was recovered from a female donor in good health, enrolled as a control in a pregnancy study. The CDR3 sequence is CASSSPGHPQETQYF. In DNA, the CDR3 is TGTGCCAGCAGCTCGCCGGGACACCCCCAAGAGACCCAGTACTTC. The full variable domain, completed using reference TRBV7-9 and TRBJ2-5, is DTGVSQNPRHKITKRGQNVTFRCDPISEHNRLYWYRQTLGQGPEFLTYFQNEAQLEKSRLLSDRFSAERPKGSFSTLEIQRTEQGDSAMYLCASSSPGHPQETQYFGPGTRLLVL.